These T cell receptor beta chains were read from a single sample in a study of shared clonotypes between healthy human individuals. Clones were sequenced by immunoSEQ multiplex PCR, and TCRdb holds only the in-frame ones, with some missing. Here the sample spans 190,000 or so clones, about 93% being singletons. The sequenced sample was naive CD4+ T cells sorted from blood. The origin of the receptors is a woman aged 25-40 years in good health. Both conserved end residues are part of each CDR3. The order of the fields is J gene, D gene, V gene, clone size, CDR3 length, CDR3 DNA, CDR3 protein. D genes are given only for firm matches. A clone size is listed for some rows: how often the clone was seen (once, few, many), or a class if it is expanded.

>TRBJ2-7|TRBD2|TRBV25-1|-|13
TGTGCCACCGGGACTAGCGGTGACTACGAGCAGTACTTC
CATGTSGDYEQYF
>TRBJ1-1|-|TRBV5-1|-|13
TGCGCCAGCAGCCGCGATCGGGACACTGAAGCTTTCTTT
CASSRDRDTEAFF
>TRBJ2-7|TRBD1|TRBV18|-|13
TGTGCCAGCTCCCCGGACAGGGCCCACGAGCAGTACTTC
CASSPDRAHEQYF
>TRBJ2-7|TRBD2|TRBV28|-|19
TGTGCCAGCAGAACTACGCCGGGACTAGCGGGAGTGGGCTCCTACGAGCAGTACTTC
CASRTTPGLAGVGSYEQYF
>TRBJ2-7|-|TRBV2|-|11
TGTGCCAGCAGTGTCGCGGCTCTCCAGTACTTC
CASSVAALQYF
>TRBJ1-1|-|TRBV10-3|-|10
TGTGCCATCGGGGACACTGAAGCTTTCTTT
CAIGDTEAFF
>TRBJ2-7|TRBD1|TRBV15|-|16
TGTGCCACCAGCAGCGACCAGGGACAGCCGAGTTACGAGCAGTACTTC
CATSSDQGQPSYEQYF
>TRBJ2-7|-|TRBV27|-|13
TGTGTCAGCAGTTTAGGGCAGTTATACGAGCAGTACTTC
CVSSLGQLYEQYF
>TRBJ2-3|TRBD1|TRBV11-2|-|16
TGTGCCAGCAGCTACGGGACAGGGCGTGGGGCAATTACGCAGTATTTT
CASSYGTGRGAITQYF
>TRBJ1-1|TRBD1|TRBV6-4|-|15
TGTGCCAGCAGTGACCCCCGACAGGGAAACACTGAAGCTTTCTTT
CASSDPRQGNTEAFF
>TRBJ2-7|-|TRBV5-1|-|12
TGCGCCAGCAGCTCCGAACCCTACGAGCAGTACTTC
CASSSEPYEQYF
>TRBJ2-7|TRBD2|TRBV28|-|18
TGTGCCAGCAGGACCCCGGGACTAGCGTTTGGGGCTGGCTACGAGCAGTACTTC
CASRTPGLAFGAGYEQYF
>TRBJ2-2|TRBD1|TRBV28|-|16
TGTGCCAGCAGCCAAGGACAGGGTGGTCGCACCGGGGAGCTGTTTTTT
CASSQGQGGRTGELFF
>TRBJ2-5|TRBD1|TRBV18|-|16
TGTGCCAGCTCACCAAGAAAACAGGGGTTGGAAGAGACCCAGTACTTC
CASSPRKQGLEETQYF
>TRBJ2-5|-|TRBV18|-|14
TGTGCCAGCTCACCATATTCCGGGACAGAGACCCAGTACTTC
CASSPYSGTETQYF
>TRBJ2-7|-|TRBV5-1|few|13
TGCGCCAGCAGCTTGACGGGTGCCTACGAGCAGTACTTC
CASSLTGAYEQYF
>TRBJ2-7|TRBD2|TRBV5-1|-|19
TGCGCCAGCAGCTGGACGGGGGCTAGCGGGAGGGCCCGTTCCTACGAGCAGTACTTC
CASSWTGASGRARSYEQYF
>TRBJ2-7|TRBD2|TRBV28|-|17
TGTGCCAGCAGTTTATACTTGCGAGGCGGGAGGGCCCACGAGCAGTACTTC
CASSLYLRGGRAHEQYF
>TRBJ2-7|TRBD1|TRBV10-3|once|14
TGTGCCATCAGTGGTCAGGGGGCGCAAAGCGAGCAGTACTTC
CAISGQGAQSEQYF
>TRBJ2-5|TRBD1|TRBV15|-|15
TGTGCCACCAGCAAAATACTGGGACAGGCAGAGACCCAGTACTTC
CATSKILGQAETQYF
>TRBJ1-1|-|TRBV7-9|once|14
TGTGCCAGCAGCTCCCTGACACCGAACACTGAAGCTTTCTTT
CASSSLTPNTEAFF
>TRBJ1-2|-|TRBV19|-|14
TGTGCCAGTAGTAAGGAGGTAACTAACTATGGCTACACCTTC
CASSKEVTNYGYTF
>TRBJ2-3|-|TRBV5-1|-|17
TGCGCCAGCAGCTTGGTTTTAGCAGGGCTTAGCACAGATACGCAGTATTTT
CASSLVLAGLSTDTQYF
>TRBJ2-7|-|TRBV5-4|-|17
TGTGCCAGCAGCTTGCGTAGGGGTCTAGCGACCTCCTACGAGCAGTACTTC
CASSLRRGLATSYEQYF
>TRBJ1-6|-|TRBV21-1|-|15
TGTGCCAGCAGCACACGGGACAGGGACAATTCACCCCTCCACTTT
CASSTRDRDNSPLHF
>TRBJ2-2|TRBD2|TRBV5-1|-|16
TGCGCCAGCAGCTTGACTAGCGGGAAGGTCACCGGGGAGCTGTTTTTT
CASSLTSGKVTGELFF
>TRBJ1-1|TRBD1|TRBV5-1|-|15
TGCGCCAGCAGCAGAGGGACAGTAATGAACACTGAAGCTTTCTTT
CASSRGTVMNTEAFF
>TRBJ1-5|-|TRBV19|-|15
TGTGCCAGTAGTCGCCAGGGGTGGGAGAATCAGCCCCAGCATTTT
CASSRQGWENQPQHF
>TRBJ1-4|-|TRBV18|-|18
TGTGCCAGCTCCCTCATGGACAGAACTGTGGGAACTAATGAAAAACTGTTTTTT
CASSLMDRTVGTNEKLFF
>TRBJ2-3|TRBD2|TRBV6-5|-|14
TGTGCCAGCCGCTCAGGCGGGAGTTCAGATACGCAGTATTTT
CASRSGGSSDTQYF
>TRBJ2-2|-|TRBV27|-|15
TGTGCCAGCAGTTTATTCTCGGGGAACACCGGGGAGCTGTTTTTT
CASSLFSGNTGELFF
>TRBJ2-7|-|TRBV20-1|-|11
TGCAGTGCTAGAGTTTCCTACGAGCAGTACTTC
CSARVSYEQYF
>TRBJ2-1|TRBD2|TRBV10-1|-|15
TGCGCCAGCAGCTATAGCGGGGGCTCCTACAATGAGCAGTTCTTC
CASSYSGGSYNEQFF
>TRBJ2-7|TRBD1|TRBV28|-|13
TGTGCCAGCAGTTTTGGGGCAGGGGGCTTGGAGTACTTC
CASSFGAGGLEYF
>TRBJ2-1|-|TRBV11-3|-|14
TGTGCCAGCAGCTTAGCGGGAGAAAACAATGAGCAGTTCTTC
CASSLAGENNEQFF
>TRBJ2-1|TRBD2|TRBV5-1|-|16
TGCGCCAGCAGCTTGGGGTCGACTAGCGGGATAGGGGAGCAGTTCTTC
CASSLGSTSGIGEQFF
>TRBJ2-7|-|TRBV5-1|-|15
TGCGCCAGCAGCTTGGCCGTGGGCGGCTCCTACGAGCAGTACTTC
CASSLAVGGSYEQYF
>TRBJ2-7|-|TRBV27|-|14
TGTGCCAGCAGTCTAGGAGACTGGACCTACGAGCAGTACTTC
CASSLGDWTYEQYF
>TRBJ2-7|-|TRBV18|-|16
TGTGCCAGCTCACCTAACGGTGGGGGTGCGGGCTACGAGCAGTACTTC
CASSPNGGGAGYEQYF
>TRBJ1-5|-|TRBV5-8|-|15
TGTGCCAGCAGCTTCGTAGCAGGTAGCAATCAGCCCCAGCATTTT
CASSFVAGSNQPQHF
>TRBJ2-3|-|TRBV19|-|16
TGTGCCAGTAGGAAGGGGACTCCGGGTAGCACAGATACGCAGTATTTT
CASRKGTPGSTDTQYF
>TRBJ1-2|-|TRBV5-1|-|12
TGCGCCAGCAGCTTTGGGGCCTATGGCTACACCTTC
CASSFGAYGYTF
>TRBJ2-7|TRBD1|TRBV18|-|16
TGTGCCAGCTCACCACTAGAAGGACAGGGGATTTACGAGCAGTACTTC
CASSPLEGQGIYEQYF
>TRBJ1-2|-|TRBV6-5|-|12
TGTGCCAGCAGTGGTCCGATCTATGGCTACACCTTC
CASSGPIYGYTF
>TRBJ2-7|-|TRBV28|-|12
TGTGCCAGCAGTTCAAAATACTACGAGCAGTACTTC
CASSSKYYEQYF